Described below is a single TCR beta chain sequence and its context. Its antigen is not known. CDR1 SGDLS and CDR2 YYNGEE come from the germline V gene. CDR3 length: 17 residues. V gave up 0 bases and J gave up 0 bases, with 16 bases separating them. This sample is drawn from a study of cytomegalovirus exposure and HLA in healthy donors. The PCR made use of 60 Vbeta and 13 Jbeta primers. Libraries were prepared by immunoSEQ multiplex PCR; TCRdb keeps only in-frame clonotypes and omits some of them. Among about 220,000 clones listed, over 80% were seen once. Broader study findings: High specificity and sensitivity for cytomegalovirus status were reported for the classifier. Donor immune exposure was known only as CMV serostatus. Later genetic work tied a missense DCLRE1C variant to beta-chain V and J trimming.

The sequence was collected from a boy between 2 and 15 years old in good health and CMV-seronegative. The specimen sequenced was PBMCs. The chain joins TRBV9 to TRBJ2-7; a weak D match, TRBD1 (6 bases). The CDR3 DNA reads as TGTGCCAGCAGCGTAGACCAGACAGGCCTTAGCTCCTACGAGCAGTACTTC. Protein sequence: CASSVDQTGLSSYEQYF. The whole variable domain, filled in from reference TRBV9 and TRBJ2-7, reads DSGVTQTPKHLITATGQRVTLRCSPRSGDLSVYWYQQSLDQGLQFLIQYYNGEERAKGNILERFSAQQFPDLHSELNLSSLELGDSALYFCASSVDQTGLSSYEQYFGPGTRLTVT.